This T cell receptor (beta chain) was sequenced during a study of Tregs in tolerant kidney transplant recipients (dated by TCRdb to about 2019). The study in broad terms: Related donors were used in the transplants with nonmyeloablative bone marrow transplantation, and mixed chimerism was transient in the human trials. Before combined kidney and bone marrow transplantation, this study identified donor-specific regulatory T cells using TCRbeta sequencing and then followed those same cells after transplant. The research as a whole found: Expanding Tregs with activated donor B cells appeared to identify the most biologically relevant and donor-specific TCRbeta repertoire. Although technical replication error seemed to be minimal, the question of biological reproducibility was not addressed directly. Donor-specific Treg expansion exceeded global Treg expansion in tolerant patients, suggesting antigen-driven rather than nonspecific expansion. Because only a small number of patients were included, the study had limitations, and the results will need to be validated in larger populations as well as under other immunosuppression protocols. For some patients the PCR primers changed over time, which made it impossible to compare the samples from those patients at the nucleotide level.

Cut back by 4 bases and 2 bases, the V and J ends lie 6 bases apart. Measured from the cysteine to the phenylalanine, the CDR3 is 14 residues long. Just the 42-base CDR3 DNA is kept, in frame starting at base 1. The germline V gene gives CDR1 as SNHLY and CDR2 as FYNNEI. The sample's time point label is to be understood as: blood sample drawn before combined kidney and bone marrow transplant. Thawed PBMCs were FACS-sorted into unstimulated Tregs (CD4+CD25+CD127-), CD4+ non-Tregs (CD4+CD25-), CD4 cells and CD8 cells. 4 combined kidney and bone marrow transplant recipients from the ITN036ST trial were included as patients, and samples were available only from these trial subjects. Healthy control blood was separated into PBMCs by Ficoll density gradient and cryopreserved, and patient PBMCs were collected both before and after transplant. For TCRbeta CDR3 sequencing, genomic DNA from the sorted cells was extracted using the QIAGEN DNeasy Blood and Tissue Kit. High-throughput TCRbeta CDR3 sequencing was carried out commercially through immunoSEQ, with PCR amplification with bias correction and internal controls included. The original pipeline was this. Unique productive TCRbeta sequences were defined by CDR3 nucleotide sequence when primers matched and otherwise by CDR3 amino acid sequence together with Vbeta and Jbeta genes. To correct sorting error, sequences shared between sorted populations at a frequency ratio of 2:1 or less were removed; the rest were assigned to the higher population. Donor-reactive sequences were defined as at least 5-fold expanded in CFSE-low cells versus unstimulated cells, with frequency of at least 0.01% in CFSE-low cells. Repertoire divergence was quantified by Jensen-Shannon divergence calculated from the top 100 TCRbeta sequences ranked by frequency. For any sample with multiple sequencing runs, sorting error was corrected in each run separately before the runs were pooled. The table was pulled from immuneACCESS by TCRdb, which kept in-frame rearrangements only. Such tables lose some clones; where checked, under half of the loss comes from unresolved V genes, and the rest has no known cause. The DNA was the basis for D and trimming; V, J and clone size are from that table. Counted in this sample were about 77,000 clones; 98% of them appeared once. Roughly 0.59% of the sample is in the top ten clones.

A note on this clone: Which antigen it targets is not known. The input lacks base qualities; no much larger clone sits a single base away.

Sequenced material: CD4+ T cells from blood, taken before the transplant. The receptor was derived from a human donor who received a combined kidney and bone marrow transplant. The chain uses TRBV2 and TRBJ2-6; no confident D gene assignment can be made. The CDR3: CASSGGTGANVLTF. The nucleotide sequence is given as TGTGCCAGCAGTGGCGGTACTGGGGCCAACGTCCTGACTTTC.